Listed below are T cell receptor beta chains from one sample, sequenced in a study of control samples from healthy donors and cancer patients. TCRdb's copy holds only in-frame clones and misses some; the assay was immunoSEQ multiplex PCR. The sample lists around 120,000 clones, about 94% seen once, with roughly 2.6% in the top ten. Sequencing was performed on blood. Source of these receptors: a man younger than 45 in good health. Each CDR3 is given with its conserved first and last residue. A D gene is named only where the DNA matches it firmly. Clone size is stated in some rows and not others, as once, few, many or a class when expanded.

J	size	D	length	V	DNA	CDR3
TRBJ2-5	-	TRBD2	16	TRBV24-1	TGTGCCACCAGTGACCGTGGACTAGCGGGGGAGGAGACCCAGTACTTC	CATSDRGLAGEETQYF
TRBJ1-6	-	-	13	TRBV18	TGTGCCAGCTCACGACAGGATGAATCACCCCTCCACTTT	CASSRQDESPLHF
TRBJ1-2	-	-	17	TRBV5-1	TGCGCCAGCAGCTTGGCCACCTTGGCAGGCGATAACTATGGCTACACCTTC	CASSLATLAGDNYGYTF
TRBJ1-1	-	-	15	TRBV19	TGTGCCAGTGCATCCGACGCAGCTAGGAACACTGAAGCTTTCTTT	CASASDAARNTEAFF
TRBJ1-2	-	-	13	TRBV28	TGTGCCAGCAGCTCGTTGGGGGGTGAGGGCTACACCTTC	CASSSLGGEGYTF
TRBJ2-7	-	-	14	TRBV5-6	TGTGCCAGCAGCGCCGACTCATTTGCCTACGAGCAGTACTTC	CASSADSFAYEQYF
TRBJ2-3	-	TRBD2	17	TRBV9	TGTGCCAGCAGCCTTCGGACTAGCGGGGCCGGCACAGATACGCAGTATTTT	CASSLRTSGAGTDTQYF
TRBJ1-1	-	TRBD1	15	TRBV19	TGTGCCAGTAGTGTTGGGACAGGGGGTAACACTGAAGCTTTCTTT	CASSVGTGGNTEAFF
TRBJ2-1	-	-	13	TRBV5-1	TGCGCCAGCAGCTTGGTGGGAACGGGTGAGCAGTTCTTC	CASSLVGTGEQFF
TRBJ1-1	-	-	12	TRBV12-3/TRBV12-4	TGTGCCAGCAGTTTTAAGAACACTGAAGCTTTCTTT	CASSFKNTEAFF
TRBJ2-3	-	TRBD2	19	TRBV5-1	TGCGCCAGCACTAAGGGACTAGCGGGGGGGCCAACACGGGAAGATACGCAGTATTTT	CASTKGLAGGPTREDTQYF
TRBJ2-1	-	TRBD1	14	TRBV6-4	TGTGCCAGCAGAGCCTTGACAGGGAGCAATGAGCAGTTCTTC	CASRALTGSNEQFF
TRBJ1-2	-	-	13	TRBV5-6	TGTGCCAGCAGCTTCGGGACGGGGGATGGCTACACCTTC	CASSFGTGDGYTF
TRBJ2-3	-	TRBD1	16	TRBV2	TGTGCCAGCAGTGAATACAGGGGGCGCGATGGAGATACGCAGTATTTT	CASSEYRGRDGDTQYF
TRBJ2-7	-	-	12	TRBV6-5	TGTGCCAGCTCGGACAGAACCTACGAGCAGTACTTC	CASSDRTYEQYF
TRBJ1-2	-	-	12	TRBV10-1	TGCGCCAGCAGTGACTCTTTCTATGGCTACACCTTC	CASSDSFYGYTF
TRBJ2-2	-	TRBD2	17	TRBV7-6	TGTGCCAGCAGCTTAGAGGCGGGGGGGACGAACACCGGGGAGCTGTTTTTT	CASSLEAGGTNTGELFF
TRBJ1-2	-	TRBD1	16	TRBV28	TGTGCCAGCAGCCGAGGACAGGGACAATTCCCCTATGGCTACACCTTC	CASSRGQGQFPYGYTF
TRBJ2-2	-	TRBD1	15	TRBV5-6	TGTGCCAGCAGCTACGGGACAGGGAGCTCCGGGGAGCTGTTTTTT	CASSYGTGSSGELFF
TRBJ2-7	-	TRBD2	17	TRBV7-9	TGTGCCAGCAGCCCCATACCCTCGGGGGGGGGAGGCTACGAGCAGTACTTC	CASSPIPSGGGGYEQYF
TRBJ2-5	-	-	14	TRBV19	TGTGCCAGTAGTATTACTGACAGGCAAGAGACCCAGTACTTC	CASSITDRQETQYF
TRBJ1-1	once	-	19	TRBV4-1	TGCGCCAGCAGCCAAAGCCCCGAGGGCAGGGGAAGGGCGAACACTGAAGCTTTCTTT	CASSQSPEGRGRANTEAFF
TRBJ2-1	-	-	15	TRBV3-1/TRBV3-2	TGTGCCAGCACCGGAAGTTTTAGCTCCTACAATGAGCAGTTCTTC	CASTGSFSSYNEQFF
TRBJ1-1	-	-	13	TRBV7-2	TGTGCCAGCAGCTTAGGTTTGGAGGGGTCAGCTTTCTTT	CASSLGLEGSAFF
TRBJ1-2	-	-	14	TRBV5-6	TGTGCCAGCAGCTTGGCCGGGCAGGACTATGGCTACACCTTC	CASSLAGQDYGYTF
TRBJ1-4	-	-	13	TRBV27	TGTGCCAGTGCGGACTGGCGGGATGAAAAACTGTTTTTT	CASADWRDEKLFF
TRBJ2-7	-	-	17	TRBV5-1	TGCGCCAGCAGCTTGGGTCCCTCAGACAGTTCCTCCTACGAGCAGTACTTC	CASSLGPSDSSSYEQYF
TRBJ2-2	-	-	11	TRBV19	TGTGCCAGTACACCGGGCGGGGAGCTGTTTTTT	CASTPGGELFF
TRBJ2-6	-	TRBD1	18	TRBV5-1	TGCGCCAGCAGCTTGTTCGGACAGGGAAGGACTGGGGCCAACGTCCTGACTTTC	CASSLFGQGRTGANVLTF
TRBJ1-2	-	-	15	TRBV24-1	TGTGCCACCAGTGCCCCCGGAGCAGATTCCTATGGCTACACCTTC	CATSAPGADSYGYTF
TRBJ2-7	-	-	12	TRBV12-3/TRBV12-4	TGTGCCAGCAGCACCGGGAAAATCGAGCAGTACTTC	CASSTGKIEQYF
TRBJ2-5	once	TRBD1	15	TRBV5-1	TGCGCCAGCAGCCGGACAGGGCCCCCTCAAGAGACCCAGTACTTC	CASSRTGPPQETQYF
TRBJ1-4	-	-	13	TRBV28	TGTGCCAGCTTTTCTGGAACTAATGAAAAACTGTTTTTT	CASFSGTNEKLFF
TRBJ2-4	once	TRBD1	15	TRBV6-6	TGTGCCAGCAGTCCCCAGGGGGCTTCTGGAAACATTCAGTACTTC	CASSPQGASGNIQYF
TRBJ2-3	-	TRBD2	14	TRBV9	TGTGCCAGCAGCGCGGGACTAGCAAGAGATACGCAGTATTTT	CASSAGLARDTQYF
TRBJ1-2	few	TRBD1	14	TRBV11-1	TGTGCCAGCAGTCATGGACAGGGGGCCTATGGCTACACCTTC	CASSHGQGAYGYTF
TRBJ2-3	-	TRBD1	15	TRBV7-9	TGTGCCAGCAGCTTAGACAGGGGTAGCACAGATACGCAGTATTTT	CASSLDRGSTDTQYF
TRBJ2-1	-	TRBD2	15	TRBV11-3	TGTGCCAGCAGCTCGCCAGCGGGGGGGAGCAATGAGCAGTTCTTC	CASSSPAGGSNEQFF
TRBJ2-3	-	-	15	TRBV6-5	TGTGCCAGCAGTTACGGTACAGGGAACACAGATACGCAGTATTTT	CASSYGTGNTDTQYF
TRBJ2-2	-	TRBD2	16	TRBV28	TGTGCCAGCATGTACGGGGGGTTCGTTAAGACCGGGGAGCTGTTTTTT	CASMYGGFVKTGELFF
TRBJ2-1	-	-	15	TRBV27	TGTGCCAGCAGTTTGTCAACTAGGGCCTACAATGAGCAGTTCTTC	CASSLSTRAYNEQFF
TRBJ1-2	-	TRBD1	16	TRBV15	TGTGCCACCAGCAGTAGGCCCCCGGACAGGGACTATGGCTACACCTTC	CATSSRPPDRDYGYTF
TRBJ1-6	-	-	13	TRBV9	TGTGCCAGCAGCCGGGACTATAATTCACCCCTCCACTTT	CASSRDYNSPLHF
TRBJ2-1	-	-	16	TRBV11-2	TGTGCCAGCAGCTTAGAGTGGCGGGGACAGACAAATGAGCAGTTCTTC	CASSLEWRGQTNEQFF
TRBJ2-3	-	TRBD2	17	TRBV24-1	TGTGCCACCAGTAACATCGGGAGGGCTGGAGGAACAGATACGCAGTATTTT	CATSNIGRAGGTDTQYF
TRBJ1-4	-	-	14	TRBV28	TGTGCCAGCAGTTTTGGGGGTGGGGAGGAAAAACTGTTTTTT	CASSFGGGEEKLFF
TRBJ1-3	-	-	14	TRBV9	TGTGCCAGCAGCGTAGAAGGGCCAGGGGACACCATATATTTT	CASSVEGPGDTIYF
TRBJ2-2	-	TRBD1	14	TRBV19	TGTGCCAGTAAGGAAACAGGGGGGACCGGGGAGCTGTTTTTT	CASKETGGTGELFF